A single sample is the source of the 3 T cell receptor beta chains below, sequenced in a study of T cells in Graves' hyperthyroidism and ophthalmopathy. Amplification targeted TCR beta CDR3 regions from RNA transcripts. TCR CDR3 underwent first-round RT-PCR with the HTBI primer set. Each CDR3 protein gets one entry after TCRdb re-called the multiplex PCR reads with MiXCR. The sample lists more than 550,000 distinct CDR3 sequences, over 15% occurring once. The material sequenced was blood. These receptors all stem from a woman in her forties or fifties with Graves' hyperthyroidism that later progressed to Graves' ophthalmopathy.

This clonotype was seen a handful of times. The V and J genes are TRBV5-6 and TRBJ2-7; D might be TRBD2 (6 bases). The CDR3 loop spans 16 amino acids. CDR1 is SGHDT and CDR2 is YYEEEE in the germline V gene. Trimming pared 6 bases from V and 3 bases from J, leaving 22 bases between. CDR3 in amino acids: CASTLPGGSDYYEQYF. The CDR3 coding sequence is TGTGCCAGCACCCTACCCGGGGGATCAGACTACTACGAGCAGTACTTC.

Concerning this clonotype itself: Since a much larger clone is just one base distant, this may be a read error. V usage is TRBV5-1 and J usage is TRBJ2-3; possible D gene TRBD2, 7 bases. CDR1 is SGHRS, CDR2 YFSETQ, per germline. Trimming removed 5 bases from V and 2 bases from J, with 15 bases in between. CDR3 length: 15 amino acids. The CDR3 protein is CASSWDGGHTDTQYF. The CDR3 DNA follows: TGCGCCAGCAGTTGGGACGGGGGGCACACAGATACGCAGTATTTT.

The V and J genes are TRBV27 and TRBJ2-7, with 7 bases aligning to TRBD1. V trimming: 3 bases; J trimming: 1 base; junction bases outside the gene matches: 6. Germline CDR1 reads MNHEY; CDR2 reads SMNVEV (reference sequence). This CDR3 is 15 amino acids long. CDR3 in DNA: TGTGCCAGCAGTTTCTCCGGGACAGATTCCTACGAGCAGTACTTC. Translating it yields CASSFSGTDSYEQYF.